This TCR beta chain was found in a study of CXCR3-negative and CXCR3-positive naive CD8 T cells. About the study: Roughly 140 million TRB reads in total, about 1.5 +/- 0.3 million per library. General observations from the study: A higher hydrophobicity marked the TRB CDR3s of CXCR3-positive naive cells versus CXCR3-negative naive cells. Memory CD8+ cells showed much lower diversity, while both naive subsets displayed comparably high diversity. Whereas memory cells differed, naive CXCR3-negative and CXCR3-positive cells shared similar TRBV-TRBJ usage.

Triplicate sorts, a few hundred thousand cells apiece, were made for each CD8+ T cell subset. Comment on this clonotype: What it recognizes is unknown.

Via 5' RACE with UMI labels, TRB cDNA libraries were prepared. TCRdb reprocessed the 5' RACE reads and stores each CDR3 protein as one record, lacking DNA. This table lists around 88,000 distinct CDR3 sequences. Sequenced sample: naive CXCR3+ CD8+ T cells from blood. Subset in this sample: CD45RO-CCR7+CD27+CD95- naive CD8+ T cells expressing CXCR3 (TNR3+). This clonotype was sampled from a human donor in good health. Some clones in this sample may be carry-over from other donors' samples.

The CDR3 sequence is CSVVGDNEQFF. The V call is TRBV29-1, the J call TRBJ2-1. The CDR3 is 11 amino acids. The germline gives CDR1 SQVTM, CDR2 ANQGSEA.